This paragraph covers one T cell receptor beta chain sequence. The sample comes from a study of technical replicates of blood from a handful of donors. The CDR3 has 13 amino acids. Trimming took off 0 bases at V and 8 bases at J, with 9 bases between the two ends. CDR1 is SGHTA, CDR2 FQGNSA, per germline. The data were produced by immunoSEQ multiplex PCR, yet TCRdb's version contains in-frame clones alone and is incomplete. The table lists tens of thousands of clones, roughly 90% of them singletons. The TCR was taken from a human donor in good health. The chain is built from TRBV7-2 and TRBJ2-3; tentatively, D is TRBD1 (5 bases). The sequencing sample was made of T cells isolated from PBMCs. CDR3: CASSLAGRGTQYF. The CDR3, as DNA: TGTGCCAGCAGCTTAGCAGGAAGGGGTACGCAGTATTTT.